The 10 T cell receptor beta chains below come from one sample, sequenced in a study of CD8 T cells in ankylosing spondylitis. TCRdb passed the 5' RACE reads through MiXCR, listing each CDR3 protein once. Among fewer than 250,000 distinct CDR3 sequences listed, under 35% were seen once. Sequencing was performed on blood, either unsorted or a sorted T cell fraction (not recorded which). The receptors stem from a male donor with ankylosing spondylitis or in good health (not recorded which).

V gene TRBV29-1 combines with J gene TRBJ2-7; D possibly corresponds to TRBD1 (5 bases). V was shortened by 3 bases and J by 4 bases, with 13 bases between the two germline ends. From germline, CDR1 is SQVTM and CDR2 ANQGSEA. The length of the CDR3 is 13 residues. The CDR3 DNA reads TGCAGCGTTGAGATAGGGGAAGGGTACGAGCAGTACTTC. As protein: CSVEIGEGYEQYF.

Note on this clonotype: One junction end does not reproduce the germline sequence, and a read error may be involved. CDR3 nucleotide sequence: TGTGCCAGCAGGGAAGAGGAGCGGAAAAACATTCAGTACTTC. Protein sequence: CASREEERKNIQYF. The V call is TRBV6-1, the J call TRBJ2-4; D perhaps matches TRBD2 (5 bases). Germline-derived CDR1 and CDR2 are MNHNS and SASEGT. The CDR3 extends over 14 amino acids.

The chain is built from TRBV5-6 and TRBJ2-2; 7 bases fit TRBD1. V lost 0 bases to trimming and J lost 1 base; unmatched junction nucleotides: 9. In germline, CDR1 is SGHDT, CDR2 YYEEEE. The CDR3 runs to 18 residues. This CDR3 is CASSLGQDDRVNTGELFF. The CDR3 DNA sequence: TGTGCCAGCAGCTTGGGGCAAGATGACAGGGTGAACACCGGGGAGCTGTTTTTT.

The chain carries TRBV9 and TRBJ2-2; no firm D call. Germline V gives CDR1 SGDLS, CDR2 YYNGEE. The V end was cut by 9 bases, the J end by 9 bases, with 21 bases between. CDR3 length: 14 residues. In DNA, the CDR3 is TGTGCCAACCACGACGGGTCCCCAACCCGGGAGCTGTTTTTT. Encoded protein: CANHDGSPTRELFF. The full variable domain, in which reference TRBV9 and TRBJ2-2 provide the parts outside the CDR3, is DSGVTQTPKHLITATGQRVTLRCSPRSGDLSVYWYQQSLDQGLQFLIQYYNGEERAKGNILERFSAQQFPDLHSELNLSSLELGDSALYFCANHDGSPTRELFFGEGSRLTVL.

The chain carries TRBV20-1 and TRBJ2-1; tentatively, D is TRBD2 (7 bases). This CDR3 is 15 amino acids long. Between the trimmed V and J ends, which lost 6 bases and 6 bases, there was a span of 21 bases. Germline CDR1 and CDR2: DFQATT and SNEGSKA (reference sequence). DNA of the CDR3: TGCAGTGCGTTGTCGCGGGGGACACTCCGCAATGAGCAGTTCTTC. The encoded protein is CSALSRGTLRNEQFF.

This chain connects TRBV9 to TRBJ2-3, with D perhaps matching TRBD2 (5 bases). V shed 0 bases and J shed 3 bases, with 8 bases lying between them. This CDR3 spans 14 amino acids. Per germline, CDR1 SGDLS and CDR2 YYNGEE. The CDR3 loop reads CASSVERFTDTQYF. CDR3 sequence (DNA): TGTGCCAGCAGCGTAGAGCGGTTTACAGATACGCAGTATTTT.

The chain combines TRBV20-1 with TRBJ2-3; TRBD1 agrees at 11 bases. CDR1 and CDR2 from the germline V gene are DFQATT and SNEGSKA (reference sequence). The CDR3 runs to 12 residues. DNA for the CDR3: TGCAGCGCGGGACAGGGGGTAGATACGCAGTATTTT. As protein: CSAGQGVDTQYF.

The chain has TRBV5-1 and TRBJ2-3; D gene ambiguous. Germline CDR1 is SGHRS and CDR2 is YFSETQ. The V gene lost 6 bases and the J gene lost 0 bases, with 8 bases spanning the gap. The CDR3 totals 13 residues. CDR3 DNA: TGCGCCAGCACCGGTGCGAGCACAGATACGCAGTATTTT. This gives the protein CASTGASTDTQYF.

The V gene is TRBV24-1, the J gene TRBJ2-2; TRBD1 might be the D (6 bases). Per the germline V gene, CDR1 is KGHDR and CDR2 is SFDVKD. V was shortened by 5 bases and J by 3 bases, with 12 bases between the two germline ends. The CDR3 runs 15 residues. CDR3 region: CATSARQADTGELFF. The CDR3 DNA is TGTGCCACCAGTGCCAGACAGGCCGACACCGGGGAGCTGTTTTTT.

This chain links TRBV29-1 with TRBJ2-3, with D maybe TRBD1 (5 bases). The CDR3 totals 15 residues. From germline, CDR1 is SQVTM and CDR2 ANQGSEA. V shed 0 bases and J shed 0 bases, with 10 bases lying between them. This CDR3 is CSVEDTGPSTDTQYF. The CDR3 DNA is TGCAGCGTTGAAGATACAGGACCTAGCACAGATACGCAGTATTTT.